This TCR beta chain was observed in a study of blood T cell repertoires in COVID-19. Overall study: Sites across the United States, Italy and Spain contributed samples from acute and convalescent COVID-19. T cells, B-cell-depleted T cells, or PBMCs supplied cDNA or gDNA.

In the study's own analysis: Nucleated cell number was recorded as an estimate derived from reference gene primer amplification. Sequencing used immunoSEQ multiplex PCR; TCRdb keeps in-frame clones, though not all of them. V, J and clone size are those of that table, while D and trimming were read from the DNA. This table holds about 230,000 clones, over 65% found once. CDR3 size: 18 residues. The V segment lost 2 bases and the J segment 4 bases; nucleotides outside the gene matches: 10. Germline V gene lookup returns CDR1 KGHSH and CDR2 LQKENI. The chain is built from TRBV18 and TRBJ1-5; 11 bases agree with TRBD1. The receptor was derived from a woman in her 70s with active or convalescent COVID-19. Sequencing used peripheral blood. The CDR3 coding sequence is TGTGCCAGCTCACCAAGCTCGGGACAGGGGGAATCAAATCAGCCCCAGCATTTT. This sequence encodes CASSPSSGQGESNQPQHF. Full variable domain (rest looked up from reference TRBV18 and TRBJ1-5): NAGVMQNPRHLVRRRGQEARLRCSPMKGHSHVYWYRQLPEEGLKFMVYLQKENIIDESGMPKERFSAEFPKEGPSILRIQQVVRGDSAAYFCASSPSSGQGESNQPQHFGDGTRLSIL.